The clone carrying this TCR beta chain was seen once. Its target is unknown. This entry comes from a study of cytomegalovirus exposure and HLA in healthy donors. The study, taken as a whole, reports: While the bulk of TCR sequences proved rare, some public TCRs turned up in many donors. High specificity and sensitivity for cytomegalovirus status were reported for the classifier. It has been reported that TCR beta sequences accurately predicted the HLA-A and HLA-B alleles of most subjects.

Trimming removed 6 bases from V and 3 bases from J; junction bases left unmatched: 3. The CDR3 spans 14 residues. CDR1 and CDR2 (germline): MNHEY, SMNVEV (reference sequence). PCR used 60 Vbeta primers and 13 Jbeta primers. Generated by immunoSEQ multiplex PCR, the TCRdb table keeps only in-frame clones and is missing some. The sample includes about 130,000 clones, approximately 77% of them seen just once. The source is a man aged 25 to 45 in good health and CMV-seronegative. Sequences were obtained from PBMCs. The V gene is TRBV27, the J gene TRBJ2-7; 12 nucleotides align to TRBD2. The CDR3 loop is CASSPGLAGYEQYF. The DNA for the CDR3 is TGTGCCAGCAGCCCGGGACTAGCGGGCTACGAGCAGTACTTC.